The rows below give T cell receptor beta chains drawn from one sample of a study of CD8 T cells in Susac syndrome. One entry per CDR3 protein, called by TCRdb with MiXCR from the immunoSEQ multiplex PCR reads. The sample lists tens of thousands of distinct CDR3 sequences, 90% to 95% seen once, with roughly 0.27% in the top ten. Sequenced sample: CD8+ T cells from PBMCs. The receptors were gathered from a human donor in good health. Each CDR3 is given with its conserved first and last residue. Fields, in order: V gene, clone size, D gene, J gene, CDR3 protein, CDR3 DNA. The D gene is left open where the match is weak. Not all rows give a size; the values are once, few, many and, for expanded clones, a class.

>TRBV6-1|few|.|TRBJ1-1
CASRKQGQNTEAFF
TGTGCCAGCAGGAAACAGGGTCAGAACACTGAAGCTTTCTTT
>TRBV27|.|.|TRBJ2-2
CASSLYIRRGGELFF
TGTGCCAGCAGTTTATATATCAGGAGGGGCGGGGAGCTGTTTTTT
>TRBV9|.|TRBD1|TRBJ1-1
CASSGQGEEAFF
TGTGCCAGCAGCGGGCAGGGGGAGGAAGCTTTCTTT
>TRBV7-9|.|.|TRBJ2-3
CASSPPRTELTDTQYF
TGTGCCAGCAGCCCCCCGCGGACGGAACTCACAGATACGCAGTATTTT
>TRBV7-2|.|.|TRBJ2-3
CASSSWASTDTQYF
TGTGCCAGCAGCTCCTGGGCCAGCACAGATACGCAGTATTTT
>TRBV5-6|.|.|TRBJ2-2
CASTLEWAGELFF
TGTGCCAGCACCTTGGAATGGGCCGGGGAGCTGTTTTTT
>TRBV7-8|.|TRBD1|TRBJ2-1
CASIDRAYNEQFF
TGTGCCAGCATAGACAGGGCCTACAATGAGCAGTTCTTC
>TRBV7-8|.|TRBD2|TRBJ2-1
CASSLERAGGPYNEQFF
TGTGCCAGCAGCTTGGAGAGAGCGGGGGGGCCCTACAATGAGCAGTTCTTC
>TRBV9|.|TRBD2|TRBJ2-5
CASSPGTSPWETQYF
TGTGCCAGCAGCCCCGGGACTAGCCCTTGGGAGACCCAGTACTTC
>TRBV7-9|.|.|TRBJ1-1
CASSPTTGNTEAFF
TGTGCCAGCAGCCCCACGACAGGGAACACTGAAGCTTTCTTT
>TRBV19|once|.|TRBJ1-5
CASGSWGSNQPQHF
TGTGCCAGTGGTTCCTGGGGGAGCAATCAGCCCCAGCATTTT
>TRBV7-2|.|.|TRBJ1-1
CASSLDAEAFF
TGTGCCAGCAGCTTAGATGCTGAAGCTTTCTTT
>TRBV10-2|.|TRBD1|TRBJ2-7
CASSESLDRVSYEQYF
TGCGCCAGCAGTGAGTCCCTCGACAGGGTCTCCTACGAGCAGTACTTC
>TRBV10-2|.|.|TRBJ1-1
CASIGRLNTEAFF
TGCGCCAGCATTGGAAGATTGAACACTGAAGCTTTCTTT
>TRBV29-1|.|.|TRBJ2-2
CSVALGDGELFF
TGCAGCGTCGCATTGGGGGACGGGGAGCTGTTTTTT
>TRBV20-1|.|TRBD1|TRBJ1-5
CSARTGGNQPQHF
TGCAGTGCTAGAACAGGGGGCAATCAGCCCCAGCATTTT
>TRBV11-2|.|.|TRBJ2-3
CASSSTGGHTDTQYF
TGTGCCAGCAGCTCCACCGGGGGGCACACAGATACGCAGTATTTT
>TRBV27|.|.|TRBJ1-5
CASARGNSNQPQHF
TGTGCCAGCGCCCGGGGCAATAGCAATCAGCCCCAGCATTTT
>TRBV20-1|.|.|TRBJ1-1
CSARDNSGASTEAFF
TGCAGTGCTAGAGATAACTCAGGGGCGAGCACTGAAGCTTTCTTT
>TRBV7-9|.|TRBD2|TRBJ2-3
CASSTSSGRAIDTQYF
TGTGCCAGCAGCACCTCTAGCGGGAGGGCCATCGATACGCAGTATTTT
>TRBV6-2/TRBV6-3|.|.|TRBJ1-5
CASRGQGYNQPQHF
TGTGCCAGCAGAGGGCAGGGGTACAATCAGCCCCAGCATTTT
>TRBV20-1|.|.|TRBJ1-5
CSAPDGINSNQPQHF
TGCAGTGCCCCCGACGGTATAAATAGCAATCAGCCCCAGCATTTT
>TRBV28|.|.|TRBJ1-5
CASSLPGGNQPQHF
TGTGCCAGCAGCTTACCAGGTGGGAATCAGCCCCAGCATTTT
>TRBV6-5|.|.|TRBJ2-7
CASSFDYEQYF
TGTGCCAGCAGTTTCGACTACGAGCAGTACTTC
>TRBV12-3/TRBV12-4|.|.|TRBJ2-5
CASLAGPGETQYF
TGTGCCAGCTTGGCGGGCCCGGGGGAGACCCAGTACTTC
>TRBV12-3/TRBV12-4|once|.|TRBJ2-1
CASSLSRESINEQFF
TGTGCCAGCAGTTTGTCACGGGAGTCAATCAATGAGCAGTTCTTC
>TRBV3-1|.|.|TRBJ1-5
CASSQDGSYKQPQHF
TGTGCCAGCAGCCAAGACGGCAGTTATAAACAGCCCCAGCATTTT
>TRBV5-1|.|TRBD1|TRBJ2-1
CASRQGNEQFF
TGCGCCAGCAGACAGGGGAATGAGCAGTTCTTC
>TRBV5-6|.|.|TRBJ2-1
CASRPWTEPYNEQFF
TGTGCCAGCAGACCATGGACAGAACCCTACAATGAGCAGTTCTTC
>TRBV13|.|TRBD1|TRBJ1-6
CASSPGTANSPLHF
TGTGCCAGCAGCCCCGGGACAGCTAATTCACCCCTCCACTTT
>TRBV20-1|.|TRBD2|TRBJ2-7
CSATTSGGAYYEQYF
TGCAGTGCAACCACTAGCGGGGGGGCGTACTACGAGCAGTACTTC
>TRBV19|.|.|TRBJ1-1
CASSPQLRIVGTEAFF
TGTGCCAGTAGTCCTCAGTTGAGGATAGTCGGCACTGAAGCTTTCTTT
>TRBV4-3|once|TRBD1|TRBJ2-1
CASSQRDRGSYNEQFF
TGCGCCAGCAGCCAGAGGGACAGGGGGTCCTACAATGAGCAGTTCTTC
>TRBV6-2/TRBV6-3|once|.|TRBJ1-2
CASEDRPNYGYTF
TGTGCCAGCGAGGACAGACCGAACTATGGCTACACCTTC
>TRBV7-8|.|.|TRBJ2-1
CASSLEGRGDEQFF
TGTGCCAGCAGCTTAGAGGGTCGAGGCGATGAGCAGTTCTTC
>TRBV4-3|.|TRBD1|TRBJ2-7
CASSQVATGSSYEQYF
TGCGCCAGCAGCCAAGTCGCGACAGGGAGCTCCTACGAGCAGTACTTC
>TRBV18|.|.|TRBJ2-1
CASSPFSGRLQFEQFF
TGTGCCAGCTCACCTTTCTCGGGCCGACTACAATTTGAGCAGTTCTTC
>TRBV7-9|.|.|TRBJ1-6
CASSLTGSNSPLHF
TGTGCCAGCAGCTTAACGGGCTCAAATTCACCCCTCCACTTT
>TRBV12-3/TRBV12-4|.|.|TRBJ1-1
CASREGHTEAFF
TGTGCCAGCAGGGAAGGGCACACTGAAGCTTTCTTT
>TRBV29-1|.|.|TRBJ2-7
CSVLRGTAYEQYF
TGCAGCGTCCTACGAGGGACGGCCTACGAGCAGTACTTC
>TRBV5-1|.|.|TRBJ1-2
CASSRAGGEFSYGYTF
TGCGCCAGCAGCCGCGCTGGAGGGGAGTTTTCGTATGGCTACACCTTC
>TRBV2|.|.|TRBJ1-5
CASSETPQPQHF
TGTGCCAGCAGTGAAACCCCTCAGCCCCAGCATTTT
>TRBV27|.|TRBD2|TRBJ2-1
CASSLLAGVHNEQFF
TGTGCCAGCAGTTTACTAGCGGGAGTGCACAATGAGCAGTTCTTC
>TRBV19|.|TRBD1|TRBJ2-3
CATGTGADTQYF
TGTGCCACCGGGACAGGGGCAGATACGCAGTATTTT
>TRBV7-3|.|.|TRBJ2-1
CASSPDREHSYNEQFF
TGTGCCAGCAGCCCTGATAGGGAGCACTCCTACAATGAGCAGTTCTTC
>TRBV7-9|once|.|TRBJ2-5
CASSSTGLPLETQYF
TGTGCCAGCAGCTCAACGGGACTCCCCCTGGAGACCCAGTACTTC
>TRBV5-4|.|.|TRBJ2-2
CASSFYRLVSTGELFF
TGTGCCAGCAGCTTTTATCGACTAGTTAGCACCGGGGAGCTGTTTTTT
>TRBV20-1|.|.|TRBJ1-1
CSASGETNTEAFF
TGCAGTGCTAGTGGGGAAACGAACACTGAAGCTTTCTTT
>TRBV9|.|.|TRBJ2-1
CASSVDPGAYNEQFF
TGTGCCAGCAGCGTAGACCCAGGCGCCTACAATGAGCAGTTCTTC
>TRBV25-1|.|.|TRBJ2-1
CASSAPGGAYNEQFF
TGTGCCAGCAGTGCACCAGGGGGGGCCTACAATGAGCAGTTCTTC
>TRBV4-3|.|.|TRBJ2-3
CASSQGQLGDRDTQYF
TGCGCCAGCAGCCAAGGGCAACTAGGGGATAGGGATACGCAGTATTTT
>TRBV6-1|.|.|TRBJ2-5
CASSVLQSETQYF
TGTGCCAGCAGTGTCTTACAATCAGAGACCCAGTACTTC